This is a list of T cell receptor beta chains from one sample in a study of cytomegalovirus exposure and HLA in healthy donors. Sequenced by immunoSEQ multiplex PCR; TCRdb stores in-frame clones only, minus some. The sample contains 350,000 or so clones, 80% to 90% of which appear only once. Sequenced sample: PBMCs. The receptors here all came from a woman younger than 30 in good health and CMV-seronegative. The CDR3 runs from the conserved cysteine through the conserved F or W. Each record gives: V gene, D gene, J gene, clone size, CDR3 DNA, CDR3 protein. The D gene is left open where the match is weak. Rows may omit the clone size; those that give it use once, few, many or a size class.

V: TRBV19
D: .
J: TRBJ1-1
size: .
DNA: TGTGCCAGTAGTCGAATGGGGCTCGACACTGAAGCTTTCTTT
CDR3: CASSRMGLDTEAFF

V: TRBV5-1
D: .
J: TRBJ2-5
size: .
DNA: TGCGCCAGCAGCTTGTTTCTAGCCCAAAACCAAGAGACCCAGTACTTC
CDR3: CASSLFLAQNQETQYF

V: TRBV20-1
D: .
J: TRBJ2-7
size: .
DNA: TGCAGTGCTAGAAAAGGGAGCGAGCAGTACTTC
CDR3: CSARKGSEQYF

V: TRBV5-5
D: .
J: TRBJ2-1
size: once
DNA: TGTGCCAGCAACTTGGATACGGCCTACAATGAGCAGTTCTTC
CDR3: CASNLDTAYNEQFF

V: TRBV5-4
D: TRBD2
J: TRBJ2-2
size: .
DNA: TGTGCCAGCAGCCTACCGGGACTAGCGGCCTTCTCGAACACCGGGGAGCTGTTTTTT
CDR3: CASSLPGLAAFSNTGELFF

V: TRBV2
D: .
J: TRBJ2-6
size: .
DNA: TGTGCCAGCAGAGGAACGCGGACAGCGAGCCAGGCCGTCTCTGGGGCCAACGTCCTGACTTTC
CDR3: CASRGTRTASQAVSGANVLTF

V: TRBV28
D: TRBD1
J: TRBJ2-7
size: .
DNA: TGTGCCAGCAGCCCAGGGGGGGACAGGGGTTACGAGCAGTACTTC
CDR3: CASSPGGDRGYEQYF

V: TRBV9
D: TRBD2
J: TRBJ2-7
size: .
DNA: TGTGCCAGCAGCGTGACTAGCGGGGGCTACGAGCAGTACTTC
CDR3: CASSVTSGGYEQYF

V: TRBV5-6
D: TRBD2
J: TRBJ2-7
size: .
DNA: TGTGCCAGCAGCCCAGGGACTAGCCGATCCTACGAGCAGTACTTC
CDR3: CASSPGTSRSYEQYF

V: TRBV5-8
D: .
J: TRBJ1-4
size: .
DNA: TGTGCCAGCAGCTTGGGAGGGAGAACTAATGAAAAACTGTTTTTT
CDR3: CASSLGGRTNEKLFF

V: TRBV6-1
D: .
J: TRBJ1-5
size: .
DNA: TGTGCCAGCAGTGAAGAGGGAGGACGGGGGAATCAGCCCCAGCATTTT
CDR3: CASSEEGGRGNQPQHF

V: TRBV5-1
D: .
J: TRBJ2-3
size: .
DNA: TGCGCCAGCAGCTTGATGGTGCGGAGCGAAGGCACAGATACGCAGTATTTT
CDR3: CASSLMVRSEGTDTQYF

V: TRBV7-3
D: TRBD1
J: TRBJ1-2
size: .
DNA: TGTGCCAGCAGCTGGGCGACAGGGGCGCAGGATGGCTACACCTTC
CDR3: CASSWATGAQDGYTF

V: TRBV27
D: TRBD1
J: TRBJ2-7
size: .
DNA: TGTGCCAGCAGCACGTCGGGACAGGGCTTAGATGAGCAGTACTTC
CDR3: CASSTSGQGLDEQYF

V: TRBV27
D: .
J: TRBJ1-1
size: once
DNA: TGTGCCAGCAGTTTAGGGGGGAAGACTGAAGCTTTCTTT
CDR3: CASSLGGKTEAFF

V: TRBV7-9
D: .
J: TRBJ2-2
size: .
DNA: TGTGCCAGCGGCCAGGCGGCGGGCGCCGGGGAGCTGTTTTTT
CDR3: CASGQAAGAGELFF

V: TRBV27
D: .
J: TRBJ2-7
size: .
DNA: TGTGCCAGCAGTTCCTCGGACAGTTCCTACGAGCAGTACTTC
CDR3: CASSSSDSSYEQYF

V: TRBV5-6
D: TRBD1
J: TRBJ2-3
size: .
DNA: TGTGCCAGCAGCGCGCCGGGACAGGACACAGATACGCAGTATTTT
CDR3: CASSAPGQDTDTQYF

V: TRBV19
D: TRBD1
J: TRBJ2-7
size: .
DNA: TGTGCCAGTAGTTACACAGGGGGTGAGCAGTACTTC
CDR3: CASSYTGGEQYF

V: TRBV5-4
D: TRBD2
J: TRBJ2-1
size: .
DNA: TGTGCCAGCAGCCAGACCGGGACTAGCGGGAGGGCGAAGCAGTTCTTC
CDR3: CASSQTGTSGRAKQFF

V: TRBV10-3
D: TRBD1
J: TRBJ1-2
size: .
DNA: TGTGCCATCAGTGAACGCGGACAGGGGATTGGCTACACCTTC
CDR3: CAISERGQGIGYTF

V: TRBV13
D: .
J: TRBJ1-1
size: .
DNA: TGTGCCAGCAGTAGGAGGGAGGGCACTGAAGCTTTCTTT
CDR3: CASSRREGTEAFF

V: TRBV4-3
D: .
J: TRBJ2-7
size: .
DNA: TGCGCCAGCAGCCAAGATCTATGGGAGCACGAGCAGTACTTC
CDR3: CASSQDLWEHEQYF

V: TRBV5-4
D: .
J: TRBJ1-2
size: many
DNA: TGTGCCAGCAGCTTCCCGGGGAGTGGCTACACCTTC
CDR3: CASSFPGSGYTF

V: TRBV5-6
D: TRBD2
J: TRBJ2-5
size: once
DNA: TGTGCCAGCAGCTCCGGACTAGCGGGAGTTGTAGAGACCCAGTACTTC
CDR3: CASSSGLAGVVETQYF

V: TRBV11-1
D: .
J: TRBJ2-7
size: .
DNA: TGTGCCAGCAGCTTTACAGGTGACTACGAGCAGTACTTC
CDR3: CASSFTGDYEQYF

V: TRBV2
D: TRBD1
J: TRBJ2-1
size: .
DNA: TGTGCCAGCGTCAGACAGGGATACAATGAGCAGTTCTTC
CDR3: CASVRQGYNEQFF

V: TRBV7-9
D: TRBD2
J: TRBJ2-7
size: .
DNA: TGTGCCAGCAGCCCTCGCGGGGGGGACGAGCAGTACTTC
CDR3: CASSPRGGDEQYF

V: TRBV27
D: TRBD1
J: TRBJ1-4
size: .
DNA: TGTGCCAGCAGCTGGGGAGCGGGACAGGGAGAAAAACTGTTTTTT
CDR3: CASSWGAGQGEKLFF

V: TRBV5-4
D: TRBD2
J: TRBJ2-3
size: .
DNA: TGTGCCAGCAGCCCCCTTCGACTAGCGGGAGGTATCACAGATACGCAGTATTTT
CDR3: CASSPLRLAGGITDTQYF

V: TRBV27
D: TRBD1
J: TRBJ1-2
size: few
DNA: TGTGCCAGCACCCACACAGGGGGAGCTAACTATGGCTACACCTTC
CDR3: CASTHTGGANYGYTF

V: TRBV28
D: .
J: TRBJ2-7
size: .
DNA: TGTGCCAGCAGTAAGGCAGGCGGGACCTACGAGCAGTACTTC
CDR3: CASSKAGGTYEQYF

V: TRBV5-1
D: TRBD1
J: TRBJ1-4
size: .
DNA: TGCGCCAGCAGCTTAGGGACAGGGACGAATGAAAAACTGTTTTTT
CDR3: CASSLGTGTNEKLFF

V: TRBV28
D: .
J: TRBJ1-2
size: .
DNA: TGTGCCAGCAGTTTATCCTCTTTTAACTATGGCTACACCTTC
CDR3: CASSLSSFNYGYTF

V: TRBV29-1
D: TRBD2
J: TRBJ2-3
size: .
DNA: TGCAGCGTTGAAGCGGCAGCCCTTGGAGCGGGAGGTCCCCCCCCAGATACGCAGTATTTT
CDR3: CSVEAAALGAGGPPPDTQYF

V: TRBV5-1
D: TRBD2
J: TRBJ2-5
size: once
DNA: TGCGCCAGCAGCCGTCTAGCGGGAGAGGAGACCCAGTACTTC
CDR3: CASSRLAGEETQYF

V: TRBV5-1
D: .
J: TRBJ2-1
size: .
DNA: TGCGCCAGCTCGGACAACAACTACAATGAGCAGTTCTTC
CDR3: CASSDNNYNEQFF

V: TRBV9
D: TRBD2
J: TRBJ2-7
size: .
DNA: TGTGCCAGCAGCGTAGCTGCGGGAGCGAACTACGAGCAGTACTTC
CDR3: CASSVAAGANYEQYF

V: TRBV9
D: TRBD1
J: TRBJ2-7
size: .
DNA: TGTGCCAGCAGCGCCGACAGGGGCGAGCAGTACTTC
CDR3: CASSADRGEQYF

V: TRBV19
D: .
J: TRBJ2-7
size: .
DNA: TGTGCCAGTAGTAACGGCAGGACGGAGGGGCAGTACTTC
CDR3: CASSNGRTEGQYF

V: TRBV5-1
D: TRBD1
J: TRBJ1-2
size: once
DNA: TGCGCCAGCAGCTTAAACGGACAGGGGAGCTACACCTTC
CDR3: CASSLNGQGSYTF

V: TRBV21-1
D: .
J: TRBJ2-7
size: .
DNA: TGTGCCAGCAGCAAAGGTGGCGGGCTCTACGAGCAGTACTTC
CDR3: CASSKGGGLYEQYF

V: TRBV6-5
D: .
J: TRBJ1-5
size: .
DNA: TGTGCCAGCAACAAACGACAGAGCAATCAGCCCCAGCATTTT
CDR3: CASNKRQSNQPQHF

V: TRBV29-1
D: .
J: TRBJ1-1
size: .
DNA: TGCAGCGTTGCGCGGCTTCTATCGGACACTGAAGCTTTCTTT
CDR3: CSVARLLSDTEAFF

V: TRBV2
D: TRBD1
J: TRBJ2-1
size: .
DNA: TGTGCCAGCAGGATGGACAGGTACGACAATGAGCAGTTCTTC
CDR3: CASRMDRYDNEQFF

V: TRBV5-3
D: .
J: TRBJ2-3
size: .
DNA: TGTGCCAGAATGCGGAGAAGCACAGATACGCAGTATTTT
CDR3: CARMRRSTDTQYF

V: TRBV29-1
D: .
J: TRBJ2-7
size: .
DNA: TGCAGCGTTCAGTTAGGGGATGGCGAGCAGTACTTC
CDR3: CSVQLGDGEQYF

V: TRBV6-5
D: .
J: TRBJ2-1
size: once
DNA: TGTGCCAGCAGTCACGCCCCTCGGGGTTATGAGCAGTTCTTC
CDR3: CASSHAPRGYEQFF

V: TRBV7-2
D: TRBD1
J: TRBJ1-1
size: .
DNA: TGTGCCAGCAGCCGACAGGGACCGAACACTGAAGCTTTCTTT
CDR3: CASSRQGPNTEAFF

V: TRBV19
D: .
J: TRBJ1-1
size: .
DNA: TGTGCCAGTATGGAGACAGATGAAGCTTTCTTT
CDR3: CASMETDEAFF

V: TRBV5-1
D: .
J: TRBJ2-7
size: .
DNA: TGCGCCAGCAGCTTGTGGCGACACTACGAGCAGTACTTC
CDR3: CASSLWRHYEQYF

V: TRBV28
D: TRBD2
J: TRBJ2-7
size: .
DNA: TGTGCCAGCAGTTCCGGGACTAGCGGGTTCATCTACGAGCAGTACTTC
CDR3: CASSSGTSGFIYEQYF

V: TRBV5-8
D: TRBD2
J: TRBJ2-3
size: .
DNA: TGTGCCAGCAGCTTGTTCCTAGCGGGAGTAGGAACAGATACGCAGTATTTT
CDR3: CASSLFLAGVGTDTQYF

V: TRBV28
D: .
J: TRBJ1-5
size: .
DNA: TGTGCCGCGAGTATATTCAATCAGCCCCAGCATTTT
CDR3: CAASIFNQPQHF

V: TRBV7-9
D: .
J: TRBJ1-3
size: .
DNA: TGTGCCAGCAGCTTCGCGGACATCACCATATATTTT
CDR3: CASSFADITIYF

V: TRBV19
D: TRBD1
J: TRBJ1-5
size: .
DNA: TGTGCCAGTTCCAGGGGGCGGGACCGTCAGCCCCAGCATTTT
CDR3: CASSRGRDRQPQHF

V: TRBV5-6
D: .
J: TRBJ2-3
size: .
DNA: TGTGCCAGCAGCTTGGCGGGGTCGGGGATTACCACAGATACGCAGTATTTT
CDR3: CASSLAGSGITTDTQYF

V: TRBV6-1
D: TRBD1
J: TRBJ2-7
size: .
DNA: TGTGCCAGCCGGAATCCGGGACAGGGATCCTACGAGCAGTACTTC
CDR3: CASRNPGQGSYEQYF